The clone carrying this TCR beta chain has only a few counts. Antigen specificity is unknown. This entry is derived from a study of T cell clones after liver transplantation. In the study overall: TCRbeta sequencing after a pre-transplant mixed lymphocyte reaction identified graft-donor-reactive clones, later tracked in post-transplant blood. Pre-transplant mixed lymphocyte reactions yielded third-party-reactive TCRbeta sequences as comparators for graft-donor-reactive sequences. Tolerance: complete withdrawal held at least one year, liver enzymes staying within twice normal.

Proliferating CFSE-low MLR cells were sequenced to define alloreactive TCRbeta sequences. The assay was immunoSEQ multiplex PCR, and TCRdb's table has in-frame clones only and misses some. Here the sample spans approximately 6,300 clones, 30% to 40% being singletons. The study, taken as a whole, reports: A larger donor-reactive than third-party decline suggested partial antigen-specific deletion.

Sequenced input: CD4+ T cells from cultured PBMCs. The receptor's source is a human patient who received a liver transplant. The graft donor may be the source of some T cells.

The CDR3 is CASEHSGNTIYF. The CDR3 DNA follows: TGTGCCAGCGAACACTCTGGAAACACCATATATTTT. V gene TRBV7-9 combines with J gene TRBJ1-3; no clear D. Trimming pared 8 bases from V and 0 bases from J, leaving 5 bases between. CDR3 length: 12 residues. Germline lookup yields CDR1 SEHNR and CDR2 FQNEAQ (reference sequence).